The 14 T cell receptor beta chains in this list originate from one sample, sequenced in a study of blood T cell repertoires in COVID-19. TCRdb's table, derived via immunoSEQ multiplex PCR, lists solely in-frame clones and lacks some. In the table there are 250,000 to 300,000 clones, 80% to 90% of which are singletons. Input material: peripheral blood. All receptors derive from a middle-aged woman who had recovered from COVID-19.

This chain uses TRBV7-9 with TRBJ1-6, with 9 bases fitting TRBD1. CDR1 and CDR2 from the germline V gene are SEHNR and FQNEAQ (reference sequence). This CDR3 contains 16 residues. V shed 5 bases and J 7 bases; nucleotides not matched to a gene: 9. CDR3 in DNA: TGTGCCAGCAGCCCTCCCGCCGGGACAGGGAATTCACCCCTCCACTTT. It codes for CASSPPAGTGNSPLHF.

DNA of the CDR3: TGCAGCGTCGAAACAGGGGGCACAGGGCCCCAGCATTTT. Amino acids: CSVETGGTGPQHF. V is TRBV29-1 and J is TRBJ1-5; 9 positions agree with TRBD1. This CDR3 region has 13 residues. V lost 6 bases to trimming and J lost 9 bases; unmatched junction nucleotides: 9. CDR1 SQVTM and CDR2 ANQGSEA come from the germline V gene.

The V and J genes are TRBV7-9 and TRBJ2-4; no firm D call. This CDR3 is 15 amino acids long. Per germline, CDR1 SEHNR and CDR2 FQNEAQ (reference sequence). V was trimmed by 4 bases and J by 0 bases, leaving 10 bases between them. CDR3 sequence reads: CASSSTIVAKNIQYF. As DNA, the CDR3 is TGTGCCAGCAGCTCCACGATAGTAGCCAAAAACATTCAGTACTTC.

The rearrangement uses TRBV28 and TRBJ1-2; 9 bases agree with TRBD1. Per germline, CDR1 MDHEN and CDR2 SYDVKM. The length of the CDR3 is 13 residues. V gave up 6 bases and J gave up 7 bases; unmatched junction bases: 6. The CDR3 nucleotides are TGTGCCAGCAGCCTACAGGGGGCGATTGGCTACACCTTC. It yields the protein CASSLQGAIGYTF.

The chain recombines TRBV7-2 with TRBJ1-4, with 9 bases that match TRBD1. Germline CDR1 reads SGHTA; CDR2 reads FQGNSA. CDR3 length: 15 amino acids. V was clipped by 4 bases and J by 4 bases; unmatched bases: 4. CDR3 sequence reads: CASSSGTGYNEKLFF. CDR3 nucleotide sequence: TGTGCCAGCAGCTCGGGGACAGGGTATAATGAAAAACTGTTTTTT.

V usage is TRBV7-3 and J usage is TRBJ2-3, with D possibly matching TRBD1 (6 bases). V dropped 2 bases and J dropped 6 bases, with 12 bases sitting between them. Germline lookup yields CDR1 SGHTA and CDR2 FQGTGA. The CDR3 consists of 14 residues. In nucleotides, the CDR3 is TGTGCCAGCAGCTTAGCAGGGGCAATTGATACGCAGTATTTT. Translated: CASSLAGAIDTQYF.

This chain links TRBV5-1 with TRBJ2-1; possible D gene TRBD2, 5 bases. Germline assignment: CDR1 SGHRS and CDR2 YFSETQ. Trimming left V 5 bases short and J 8 bases short, with 20 bases between. This CDR3 has 15 amino acids. In DNA form, the CDR3 reads TGCGCCAGCAGGAGTGCGGAGGCCCCAATGCATGAGCAGTTCTTC. Amino acids: CASRSAEAPMHEQFF.

This chain links TRBV5-4 with TRBJ1-3, with 8 bases that match TRBD1. Germline V gene sequence: CDR1 SGHNT, CDR2 YYREEE (reference sequence). The CDR3 spans 14 residues. V dropped 5 bases and J dropped 4; count of bases not matched to a gene: 5. The CDR3: CASRRTGSGNTIYF. The CDR3 DNA reads as TGTGCCAGCAGAAGGACAGGGTCCGGAAACACCATATATTTT.

The chain has TRBV9 and TRBJ1-2; D might be TRBD1 (6 bases). Trimming stripped 3 bases from V and 6 bases from J, with 9 bases between. CDR3 size: 12 residues. Germline CDR1 is SGDLS and CDR2 is YYNGEE. This CDR3 reads CASSAGQNGYTF. As DNA, the CDR3 is TGTGCCAGCAGCGCCGGACAGAATGGCTACACCTTC.

J is TRBJ1-6 and V is TRBV5-4; D remains unclear. This CDR3 spans 17 amino acids. The V end lost 4 bases, the J end lost 0 bases, and 14 bases lay between the germline ends. Germline values: CDR1 SGHNT, CDR2 YYREEE (reference sequence). CDR3 in amino acids: CASSGGPKSSYNSPLHF. In DNA form, the CDR3 reads TGTGCCAGCAGCGGAGGGCCGAAAAGCTCCTATAATTCACCCCTCCACTTT. The full variable domain, in which reference TRBV5-4 and TRBJ1-6 provide the parts outside the CDR3, is ETGVTQSPTHLIKTRGQQVTLRCSSQSGHNTVSWYQQALGQGPQFIFQYYREEENGRGNFPPRFSGLQFPNYSSELNVNALELDDSALYLCASSGGPKSSYNSPLHFGNGTRLTVT.

The V call is TRBV19, the J call TRBJ1-1; possibly TRBD1 for D (6 bases). CDR1 and CDR2 from the germline V gene are LNHDA and SQIVND (reference sequence). Trimming shortened V by 6 bases and J by 8 bases, and 16 bases separated the two germline ends. This CDR3 spans 13 amino acids. Here the CDR3 reads CASSETTGTEAFF. CDR3 in DNA: TGTGCCAGTAGCGAAACGACCGGGACAGAAGCTTTCTTT. The variable domain in full, with the rest retrieved from reference TRBV19 and TRBJ1-1, is DGGITQSPKYLFRKEGQNVTLSCEQNLNHDAMYWYRQDPGQGLRLIYYSQIVNDFQKGDIAEGYSVSREKKESFPLTVTSAQKNPTAFYLCASSETTGTEAFFGQGTRLTVV.

V usage is TRBV11-2 and J usage is TRBJ1-1, with D hard to call. Trimming took off 3 bases at V and 1 base at J, with 15 bases between the two ends. CDR3 length equals 16 residues. Germline CDR1 and CDR2: SGHAT and FQNNGV. The CDR3 DNA is TGTGCCAGCAGCTTCCCTAAGACACTCCCGAACACTGAAGCTTTCTTT. Its protein is CASSFPKTLPNTEAFF.

This chain uses TRBV15 with TRBJ1-2, with D tentatively TRBD1 (5 bases). Germline values: CDR1 LNHNV, CDR2 YYDKDF (reference sequence). The V gene lost 5 bases and the J gene lost 4 bases, with 17 bases spanning the gap. The CDR3 consists of 15 residues. DNA for the CDR3: TGTGCCACCAGCCCTTACAGGCAGCCATTCTATGGCTACACCTTC. Protein product: CATSPYRQPFYGYTF.

About this clone: Other DNA sequences in this sample translate to the same CDR3. The chain employs TRBV12-3 or TRBV12-4 and TRBJ2-5; no definite D call. The germline V and J ends were trimmed by 3 bases and 5 bases, with 4 bases remaining between them. The CDR3 runs 11 residues. The CDR3, as DNA: TGTGCCAGCAGTTTGCGTGAGACCCAGTACTTC. Residues: CASSLRETQYF.